Following are 28 T cell receptor beta chains from one sample sequenced in a study of low-dose radiotherapy and immunotherapy resistance in tumors. Gene-specific TRAV and TRBV primers were used for first-strand cDNA, covering alpha and beta chains. TCR amplification involved 20 to 25 PCR cycles with a constant-region primer and V-primer adapter. TCRdb processed the reads anew with MiXCR; each CDR3 protein has one entry. The table lists around 79,000 distinct CDR3 sequences, approximately 17% of them singletons, with more than 4.5% in the top ten. Time point described: before trial treatment. The material was PBMCs, obtained before treatment. The receptors were sampled from a male donor with prostate cancer.

This clonotype has at least ten counts. Here the CDR3 DNA reads TGCGCCAGCAGCTTGGGGGCGACTAGCGGGGGCTCCTACGAGCAGTACTTC. Protein: CASSLGATSGGSYEQYF. The rearrangement links TRBV5-1 to TRBJ2-7; 12 nucleotides agree with TRBD2. V dropped 0 bases and J dropped 0; count of bases not matched to a gene: 4. This CDR3 is 17 amino acids long. The V gene's germline CDR1 is SGHRS and CDR2 YFSETQ.

This clonotype was seen ten or more times. The CDR3 DNA follows: TGTGCCAGCAGCTGGGGTGGTAGCAATCAGCCCCAGCATTTT. Its translation: CASSWGGSNQPQHF. The J gene is TRBJ1-5, the V gene TRBV3-1; unclear D gene. The CDR3 runs 14 residues. Trimming removed 5 bases at V and 0 bases at J, with 8 bases between. Looked up from germline, CDR1 is LGHDT and CDR2 is YNNKEL (reference sequence). Supplemented by reference TRBV3-1 and TRBJ1-5, the full variable domain reads DTAVSQTPKYLVTQMGNDKSIKCEQNLGHDTMYWYKQDSKKFLKIMFSYNNKELIINETVPNRFSPKSPDKAHLNLHINSLELGDSAVYFCASSWGGSNQPQHFGDGTRLSIL.

This clonotype was observed many times. The chain recombines TRBV14 with TRBJ1-2; D call uncertain. The V gene lost 0 bases and the J gene lost 3 bases, with 17 bases spanning the gap. The CDR3 runs to 17 residues. CDR1 SGHDN and CDR2 FVKESK come from the germline V gene. In nucleotides, the CDR3 is TGTGCCAGCAGCCAAGAGACAACTGGATTTTCGGACTATGGCTACACCTTC. Translating gives CASSQETTGFSDYGYTF.

This clonotype appeared many times. The CDR3 is CASTGLYEQYF. The CDR3 DNA reads as TGTGCCAGCACGGGGCTTTACGAGCAGTACTTC. The chain uses TRBV25-1 and TRBJ2-7; D possibly matches TRBD1 or TRBD2 (5 bases each). The germline V gene encodes CDR1 MGHDK and CDR2 SYGVNS. Trimming removed 7 bases from V and 4 bases from J, with 8 bases in between. The CDR3 loop spans 11 amino acids.

The chain combines TRBV10-2 with TRBJ2-5; D is undetermined. Trimming took 10 bases from V and 5 from J, leaving 14 bases between them. CDR1 is WSHSY, CDR2 SAAADI, per germline. The CDR3 extends over 12 amino acids. In nucleotides, the CDR3 is TGCGCCACAAGAGCCCTCGAGGAGACCCAGTACTTC. Amino acid sequence: CATRALEETQYF.

Only a few counts were recorded for this clonotype. V and J are TRBV28 and TRBJ1-4; D possibly corresponds to TRBD1 (5 bases). In germline, CDR1 is MDHEN, CDR2 SYDVKM. Trimming removed 8 bases from V and 6 bases from J, with 7 bases in between. CDR3 length: 11 amino acids. This CDR3 is CASGADEKLFF. The CDR3 coding sequence is TGTGCCAGCGGGGCGGATGAAAAACTGTTTTTT.

This clonotype was seen repeatedly, ten times or more. The chain employs TRBV4-3 and TRBJ2-7; TRBD2 matches 8 bases. This CDR3 comprises 15 residues. V gave up 0 bases and J gave up 4 bases; unmatched junction bases: 5. The germline CDR1 and CDR2 sequences are LGHNA and YSLEER. The CDR3 spells CASSQEDGLAYEQYF. Written as DNA, the CDR3 is TGCGCCAGCAGCCAAGAAGACGGACTAGCTTACGAGCAGTACTTC.

At least ten counts were recorded for this clonotype. V and J are TRBV6-2 or TRBV6-3 and TRBJ2-2, with D maybe TRBD2 (6 bases). The CDR3 runs to 15 residues. The V end lost 7 bases, the J end lost 7 bases, and 19 bases lay between the germline ends. In germline, CDR1 is MNHEY, CDR2 SVGEGT. Written as DNA, the CDR3 is TGTGCCAGCACCCAAGCCGGGAGTAGCTTCGGGGAGCTGTTTTTT. Translating gives CASTQAGSSFGELFF.

This clonotype was detected many times. The V gene is TRBV5-1, the J gene TRBJ2-2, with D maybe TRBD2 (5 bases). The V gene lost 4 bases and the J gene lost 5 bases, with 15 bases spanning the gap. This CDR3 has 15 residues. Per the germline V gene, CDR1 is SGHRS and CDR2 is YFSETQ. CDR3 protein: CASSRTGTRTGELFF. The CDR3 DNA sequence: TGCGCCAGCAGCCGGACGGGAACGAGAACCGGGGAGCTGTTTTTT.

This clonotype occurred many times. J is TRBJ1-2 and V is TRBV28; 9 bases match TRBD1. V shed 4 bases, J shed 7 bases, and the junction held 7 bases outside the gene matches. The CDR3 has 14 residues. Germline CDR1 reads MDHEN; CDR2 reads SYDVKM. CDR3 loop: CASSSGTGLSGYTF. The CDR3 DNA reads TGTGCCAGCAGTTCCGGGACAGGGTTATCTGGCTACACCTTC.

This clonotype came up many times. This chain uses TRBV6-1 with TRBJ2-5, with D perhaps matching TRBD1 (6 bases). Trimming removed 7 bases at V and 5 bases at J, with 20 bases between. The CDR3 is 15 residues long. Germline CDR1 and CDR2: MNHNS and SASEGT. DNA of the CDR3: TGTGCCAGCACGAGAGCACAGGGTTGGGAGGAGACCCAGTACTTC. This translates into CASTRAQGWEETQYF.

This clonotype was counted ten times or more. V and J are TRBV3-1 and TRBJ2-5; 8 nucleotides line up with TRBD2. The length of the CDR3 is 14 residues. From germline, CDR1 is LGHDT and CDR2 YNNKEL (reference sequence). V lost 4 bases and J lost 1; bases outside the gene matches: 2. The CDR3 DNA sequence: TGTGCCAGCAGCCGGACTAGCCCCCAAGAGACCCAGTACTTC. Translated: CASSRTSPQETQYF.

The gene calls are TRBV7-2 and TRBJ2-3; D may match TRBD1 or TRBD2 (5 bases each). Trimming removed 5 bases at V and 3 bases at J, with 15 bases between. This CDR3 has 15 residues. CDR1 SGHTA and CDR2 FQGNSA come from the germline V gene. The CDR3 region has the DNA TGTGCCAGCAGCCCTAGCCTAGGGGATACAGATACGCAGTATTTT. The encoded protein is CASSPSLGDTDTQYF.

This clonotype appeared many times. The chain uses TRBV3-1 and TRBJ2-3; TRBD2 aligns across 8 bases. Trimming removed 5 bases from V and 0 bases from J; junction bases left unmatched: 4. The CDR3 is 15 amino acids. The germline V gene encodes CDR1 LGHDT and CDR2 YNNKEL (reference sequence). As DNA, the CDR3 is TGTGCCAGCAGCTCAACTAGCGGAAGCACAGATACGCAGTATTTT. Protein: CASSSTSGSTDTQYF.

A remark on this clonotype: A much larger clone lies one base from this, so it may be a read error. This sequence joins TRBV4-3 and TRBJ2-3; tentative D call: TRBD1 (5 bases). Germline V CDR1 and CDR2: LGHNA, YSLEER. Trimming took 3 bases from V and 7 from J, leaving 14 bases between them. CDR3 length: 14 amino acids. The CDR3, as DNA: TGCGCCAGCAGCCAGACGGCCAGGGCAAATACGCAGTATTTT. Its protein product is CASSQTARANTQYF.

This clonotype was seen many times. The V and J genes are TRBV27 and TRBJ2-7; D gene ambiguous. V lost 4 bases to trimming and J lost 1 base, with 17 bases between them. In germline, CDR1 is MNHEY, CDR2 SMNVEV (reference sequence). The CDR3 consists of 16 residues. CDR3 nucleotides: TGTGCCAGCAGTTCTATGGACGGAGCCAAATCCTACGAGCAGTACTTC. This gives the protein CASSSMDGAKSYEQYF.

This clonotype was counted between two and nine times. V and J are TRBV6-1 and TRBJ1-1; the D gene is possibly TRBD1 (6 bases). V was cut by 3 bases and J by 0 bases, with 11 bases left in between. Per the germline V gene, CDR1 is MNHNS and CDR2 is SASEGT. There are 15 residues in the CDR3. The CDR3 nucleotides read TGTGCCAGCAGTGACAGGGGATACATGAACACTGAAGCTTTCTTT. Its protein is CASSDRGYMNTEAFF.

Comments on this clonotype: The likely explanation is a read error, given a far larger clone one base away. The rearrangement joins TRBV11-2 to TRBJ2-5; 8 positions agree with TRBD1. CDR1 is SGHAT and CDR2 is FQNNGV in the germline V gene. V gave up 1 base and J gave up 11 bases; unmatched junction bases: 6. This CDR3 spans 13 amino acids. CDR3 amino acids: CASSLGTGYEQYF. For the CDR3, the DNA is TGTGCCAGCAGCTTAGGGACAGGGTATGAGCAGTACTTC.

There are many counts of this clonotype. Written as DNA, the CDR3 is TGCGCCAGCAGGCGGGACGGCCCCTCCTACGAGCAGTACTTC. Translated: CASRRDGPSYEQYF. The chain employs TRBV5-1 and TRBJ2-7, with D perhaps TRBD2 (6 bases). With 5 bases removed from V and 0 bases from J, the gap between germline ends came to 12 bases. The germline V gene has CDR1 SGHRS and CDR2 YFSETQ. This CDR3 comprises 14 residues.

This clonotype was counted ten times or more. The chain carries TRBV27 and TRBJ1-2; D not certain. This CDR3 region has 13 residues. Trimming took 5 bases from V and 0 from J, leaving 7 bases between them. Per the germline V gene, CDR1 is MNHEY and CDR2 is SMNVEV (reference sequence). The CDR3 DNA is TGTGCCAGCAGTACCGATACTAACTATGGCTACACCTTC. Protein sequence: CASSTDTNYGYTF.

This clonotype was detected many times. This chain connects TRBV7-2 to TRBJ1-6, with 8 bases that match TRBD1. The CDR3 spans 15 residues. V gave up 2 bases and J gave up 6 bases; unmatched junction bases: 3. Germline CDR1 is SGHTA and CDR2 is FQGNSA. In DNA, the CDR3 is TGTGCCAGCAGCTTAAACACAGGGGGTAATTCACCCCTCCACTTT. This gives the protein CASSLNTGGNSPLHF.

The CDR3 region is CASTPLVGGPDTQYF. In nucleotides, the CDR3 is TGTGCCAGCACTCCTCTCGTGGGAGGGCCAGATACGCAGTATTTT. The chain combines TRBV28 with TRBJ2-3, with 7 bases that match TRBD2. The V gene's germline CDR1 is MDHEN and CDR2 SYDVKM. The V segment lost 7 bases and the J segment 4 bases; nucleotides outside the gene matches: 11. The CDR3 contains 15 residues.

This chain uses TRBV28 with TRBJ2-3; 9 bases line up with TRBD2. The V gene end was trimmed by 3 bases and the J gene end by 4 bases; junction bases not matched to a gene: 8. CDR3 length equals 16 residues. The germline V gene encodes CDR1 MDHEN and CDR2 SYDVKM. This chain's CDR3 is CASSFWASGTADTQYF. In DNA, the CDR3 is TGTGCCAGCAGTTTCTGGGCTAGCGGGACGGCAGATACGCAGTATTTT.

This clonotype was counted between two and nine times. The chain couples TRBV6-1 to TRBJ2-1; 9 nucleotides agree with TRBD1. Germline trimming cut 4 bases from V and 3 bases from J; bases unmatched to any gene: 4. This CDR3 has 15 amino acids. Germline CDR1 and CDR2: MNHNS and SASEGT. CDR3 amino acids: CASSGGQGNYNEQFF. CDR3 DNA sequence: TGTGCCAGCAGTGGTGGACAGGGGAACTACAATGAGCAGTTCTTC.

At least ten counts were recorded for this clonotype. The chain couples TRBV30 to TRBJ1-6; TRBD1 might be the D (5 bases). Looked up from germline, CDR1 is GTSNPN and CDR2 is SVGIG (reference sequence). Trimming took off 0 bases at V and 5 bases at J, with 14 bases between the two ends. This CDR3 has 16 residues. This chain's CDR3 is CAWSVGVQSDNSPLHF. Here the CDR3 DNA reads TGTGCCTGGAGTGTAGGGGTACAGTCGGATAATTCACCCCTCCACTTT.

The sample holds many counts of this clonotype. The CDR3 region has the DNA TGTGCCAGCAGAACCATGAACACTGAAGCTTTCTTT. Its protein is CASRTMNTEAFF. The V and J genes are TRBV12-3 or TRBV12-4 and TRBJ1-1; D unclear. The CDR3 has 12 amino acids. Trimming removed 6 bases from V and 0 bases from J, with 5 bases in between.

This clonotype has a count of ten or more. The chain combines TRBV3-1 with TRBJ2-1; weak D call: TRBD1 (5 bases). V dropped 5 bases and J dropped 8 bases, with 10 bases sitting between them. The CDR3 extends over 12 amino acids. The germline CDR1 and CDR2 sequences are LGHDT and YNNKEL (reference sequence). CDR3 sequence (DNA): TGTGCCAGCAGCTTTAGGGGCGATGAGCAGTTCTTC. Protein product: CASSFRGDEQFF.

This clonotype was found a few times. The rearrangement joins TRBV6-2 or TRBV6-3 to TRBJ2-2; 7 nucleotides align to TRBD1. This CDR3 has 13 residues. Germline V gene lookup returns CDR1 MNHEY and CDR2 SVGEGT. V dropped 6 bases and J dropped 10; count of bases not matched to a gene: 8. CDR3 in DNA: TGTGCCAGCAGGACAGGGACCTGGCAGGAGCTGTTTTTT. This gives the protein CASRTGTWQELFF.